Listed below are T cell receptor beta chains from one sample, sequenced in a study of molecular identifiers for immune sequencing clone quantification. TCRdb re-called the PCR reads through MiXCR, storing one row per CDR3 protein. This table has approximately 680,000 distinct CDR3 sequences, about 25% appearing once. Material: naive CD8+ T cells from blood, with Jurkat cell RNA spiked in. These receptor sequences come from a human donor in good health. Some libraries in this study had Jurkat cell RNA spiked in. Each CDR3 is given with its conserved first and last residue. A D gene is named only where the DNA matches it firmly. Where a row states a size, it is once, few, many or the class of an expanded clone; other rows omit it.

J: TRBJ2-7
size: few
V: TRBV4-3
D: .
CDR3: CASSQEVAIYEQYF
DNA: TGCGCCAGCAGCCAAGAAGTCGCTATCTACGAGCAGTACTTC

J: TRBJ2-2
size: few
V: TRBV6-5
D: .
CDR3: CASSYGPGSAGELFF
DNA: TGTGCCAGCAGTTATGGTCCGGGGTCGGCCGGGGAGCTGTTTTTT

J: TRBJ2-3
size: many
V: TRBV12-3/TRBV12-4
D: .
CDR3: CASSLGERTDTQYF
DNA: TGTGCCAGCAGTTTGGGTGAACGCACAGATACGCAGTATTTT

J: TRBJ2-3
size: many
V: TRBV6-5
D: TRBD1
CDR3: CASSFDRQGASDTQYF
DNA: TGTGCCAGCAGCTTCGATCGACAGGGGGCATCAGATACGCAGTATTTT

J: TRBJ1-1
size: .
V: TRBV27
D: .
CDR3: CVSSAGARSTEAFF
DNA: TGTGTCAGCAGTGCAGGGGCGAGAAGCACTGAAGCTTTCTTT

J: TRBJ1-4
size: .
V: TRBV11-2
D: .
CDR3: CASSLEDNEKLFF
DNA: TGTGCCAGCAGCTTAGAAGACAATGAAAAACTGTTTTTT

J: TRBJ2-3
size: many
V: TRBV5-1
D: .
CDR3: CASSLRGTHSSDTQYF
DNA: TGCGCCAGCAGCTTACGGGGAACTCACAGCTCAGATACGCAGTATTTT

J: TRBJ1-2
size: .
V: TRBV16
D: .
CDR3: CASSPGHVDYGYTF
DNA: TGTGCCAGCAGCCCCGGACACGTCGACTATGGCTACACCTTC

J: TRBJ2-1
size: few
V: TRBV7-6
D: TRBD2
CDR3: CASSLDAGGVYNEQFF
DNA: TGTGCCAGCAGCTTAGACGCGGGAGGTGTTTACAATGAGCAGTTCTTC

J: TRBJ1-1
size: few
V: TRBV7-9
D: TRBD1
CDR3: CASSLTTGTYGEAFF
DNA: TGTGCCAGCAGCCTGACGACAGGGACTTATGGTGAAGCTTTCTTT

J: TRBJ2-1
size: many
V: TRBV29-1
D: .
CDR3: CSVEDIVGVLASYNEQFF
DNA: TGCAGCGTTGAAGATATCGTGGGGGTTCTAGCCTCCTACAATGAGCAGTTCTTC

J: TRBJ2-3
size: many
V: TRBV4-3
D: .
CDR3: CASSQDSATDTQYF
DNA: TGCGCCAGCAGCCAAGATTCAGCCACAGATACGCAGTATTTT

J: TRBJ2-5
size: .
V: TRBV13
D: .
CDR3: CASSLGVGLQAPPSF
DNA: TGTGCCAGCAGCTTAGGCGTGGGCCTTCAAGCGCCCCCGTCCTTC